The entry that follows covers one TCR beta chain sequence. The data derive from a study of blood T cell repertoires in COVID-19. V gave up 1 base and J gave up 15 bases; unmatched junction bases: 6. The CDR3 is 13 residues long. Germline CDR1 MNHEY, CDR2 SMNVEV (reference sequence). This table comes from immunoSEQ multiplex PCR, and its TCRdb copy is limited to in-frame clones, with some not included. This table holds roughly 200,000 clones, nearly 90% found once. What was sequenced was peripheral blood. The clonotype comes from a middle-aged man with acute or convalescent COVID-19. The rearrangement uses TRBV27 and TRBJ2-1, with 10 positions matching TRBD2. The CDR3 sequence is CASSLFLAGERFF. The CDR3 bases are TGTGCCAGCAGTTTATTCCTAGCGGGAGAACGGTTCTTC.